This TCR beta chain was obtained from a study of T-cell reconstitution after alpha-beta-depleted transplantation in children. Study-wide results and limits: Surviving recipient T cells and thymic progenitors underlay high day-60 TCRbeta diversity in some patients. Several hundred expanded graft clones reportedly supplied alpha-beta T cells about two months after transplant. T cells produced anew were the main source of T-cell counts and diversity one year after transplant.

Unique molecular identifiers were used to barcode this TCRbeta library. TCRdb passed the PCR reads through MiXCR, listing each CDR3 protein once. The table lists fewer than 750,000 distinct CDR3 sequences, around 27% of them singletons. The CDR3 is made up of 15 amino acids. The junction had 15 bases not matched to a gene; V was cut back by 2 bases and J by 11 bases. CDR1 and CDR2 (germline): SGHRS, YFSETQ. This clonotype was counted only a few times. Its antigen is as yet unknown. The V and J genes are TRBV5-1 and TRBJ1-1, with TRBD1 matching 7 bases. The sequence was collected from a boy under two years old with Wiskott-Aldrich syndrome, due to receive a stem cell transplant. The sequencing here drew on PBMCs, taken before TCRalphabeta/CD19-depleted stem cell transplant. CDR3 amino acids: CASSLNREKTGAAFF. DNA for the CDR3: TGCGCCAGCAGCTTAAACCGGGAAAAAACAGGGGCGGCTTTCTTT.